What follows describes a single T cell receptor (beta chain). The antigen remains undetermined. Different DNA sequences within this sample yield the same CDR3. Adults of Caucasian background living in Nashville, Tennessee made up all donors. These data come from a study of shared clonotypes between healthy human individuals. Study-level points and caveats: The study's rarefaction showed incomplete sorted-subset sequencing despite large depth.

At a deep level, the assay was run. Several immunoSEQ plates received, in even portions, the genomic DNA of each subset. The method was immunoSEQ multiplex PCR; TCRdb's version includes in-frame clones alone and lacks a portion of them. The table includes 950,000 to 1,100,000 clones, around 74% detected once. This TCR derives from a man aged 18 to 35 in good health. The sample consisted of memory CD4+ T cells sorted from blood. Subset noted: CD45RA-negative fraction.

The CDR3 here is CASSLQGTNEKLFF. DNA for the CDR3: TGTGCCAGCAGCTTACAGGGTACTAATGAAAAACTGTTTTTT. V and J are TRBV5-4 and TRBJ1-4, with D perhaps matching TRBD1 (6 bases). CDR3 size: 14 residues. V shed 2 bases and J shed 2 bases, with 7 bases lying between them. Germline values: CDR1 SGHNT, CDR2 YYREEE (reference sequence). Full variable domain (outside the CDR3, taken from reference TRBV5-4 and TRBJ1-4): ETGVTQSPTHLIKTRGQQVTLRCSSQSGHNTVSWYQQALGQGPQFIFQYYREEENGRGNFPPRFSGLQFPNYSSELNVNALELDDSALYLCASSLQGTNEKLFFGSGTQLSVL.